Shown below are 10 T cell receptor beta chains from a single sample sequenced in a study of neurological immune-mediated disorders. TCRdb reanalysed the 5' RACE reads using MiXCR and keeps one entry per CDR3 protein. The repertoire holds around 90,000 distinct CDR3 sequences, with less than 15% as singletons. Time point here: longitudinal time-point 2. The sequenced sample consisted of PBMCs. The receptors were sampled from a female donor with HTLV-1-associated myelopathy (HAM/TSP).

The rearrangement uses TRBV9 and TRBJ2-7, with D possibly TRBD2 on 5 matching bases. V lost 2 bases to trimming and J lost 2 bases, with 11 bases between them. The CDR3 spans 14 residues. CDR1 is SGDLS, CDR2 YYNGEE, per germline. CDR3 region: CASSVGLSPYEQYF. The CDR3 nucleotides are TGTGCCAGCAGCGTCGGACTGTCTCCCTACGAGCAGTACTTC. The full variable domain, with the rest looked up from reference TRBV9 and TRBJ2-7, is DSGVTQTPKHLITATGQRVTLRCSPRSGDLSVYWYQQSLDQGLQFLIQYYNGEERAKGNILERFSAQQFPDLHSELNLSSLELGDSALYFCASSVGLSPYEQYFGPGTRLTVT.

The table lists this clonotype with many counts. The rearrangement joins TRBV20-1 to TRBJ2-6; D may be TRBD2 (6 bases). CDR3 length: 15 amino acids. Deletions cut 5 bases from V and 2 bases from J, with 13 bases between. Germline CDR1 reads DFQATT; CDR2 reads SNEGSKA (reference sequence). The CDR3 region has the DNA TGCAGTGCTGGGATTGGGGAGGCTGGGGCCAACGTCCTGACTTTC. Amino acid sequence: CSAGIGEAGANVLTF.

This clonotype was observed at least ten times. The chain combines TRBV20-1 with TRBJ2-7; tentative D call: TRBD1 (6 bases). Germline CDR1 reads DFQATT; CDR2 reads SNEGSKA (reference sequence). The CDR3 length is 12 residues. V was shortened by 3 bases and J by 3 bases, with 9 bases between the two germline ends. DNA of the CDR3: TGCAGTGCTAGCGGCAGGGGCTACGAGCAGTACTTC. Translated, it gives CSASGRGYEQYF.

This clonotype was seen at least ten times. CDR3 protein: CASSFTGTCSTEAFF. For the CDR3, the DNA is TGTGCCAGCAGCTTTACCGGGACGTGTTCCACTGAAGCTTTCTTT. The gene calls are TRBV7-2 and TRBJ1-1; a weak D match, TRBD1 (5 bases). V was shortened by 3 bases and J by 4 bases, with 15 bases between the two germline ends. The CDR3 contains 15 residues. The germline CDR1 and CDR2 sequences are SGHTA and FQGNSA. Complete variable domain (other parts from reference TRBV7-2 and TRBJ1-1): GAGVSQSPSNKVTEKGKDVELRCDPISGHTALYWYRQSLGQGLEFLIYFQGNSAPDKSGLPSDRFSAERTGGSVSTLTIQRTQQEDSAVYLCASSFTGTCSTEAFFGQGTRLTVV.

This clonotype came up a few times. This rearrangement joins TRBV30 to TRBJ2-2, with D possibly matching TRBD1 (5 bases). The CDR3 sequence is 13 residues long. Germline CDR1 is GTSNPN and CDR2 is SVGIG (reference sequence). The V gene lost 1 base and the J gene lost 4 bases, with 7 bases spanning the gap. CDR3 DNA sequence: TGTGCCTGGAGTGGGGGCGGCACCGGGGAGCTGTTTTTT. It specifies CAWSGGGTGELFF.

As concerns this clonotype: At one end the junction does not follow the germline gene, possibly because of a read error. Here the CDR3 reads CANSLKAGGPYEQYF. DNA for the CDR3: TGCGCCAACAGCCTAAAAGCGGGGGGACCGTACGAGCAGTACTTC. This rearrangement joins TRBV4-1 to TRBJ2-7, with 9 bases matching TRBD2. Germline V CDR1 and CDR2: MGHRA, YSYEKL. CDR3 size: 15 residues.

Ten or more counts support this clonotype. This sequence joins TRBV6-2 or TRBV6-3 and TRBJ2-1; unclear D gene. Germline lookup yields CDR1 MNHEY and CDR2 SVGEGT. V was shortened by 3 bases and J by 10 bases, with 10 bases between the two germline ends. CDR3 length: 12 residues. CDR3 sequence: CASSYRVWEQFF. The DNA of the CDR3 is TGTGCCAGCAGTTATAGGGTTTGGGAGCAGTTCTTC.

This chain's CDR3 is CASSPRGGQRGPTDTQYF. DNA of the CDR3: TGTGCCAGCAGTCCACGGGGGGGCCAGCGGGGCCCCACAGATACGCAGTATTTT. The chain has TRBV28 and TRBJ2-3; TRBD2 agrees at 8 bases. The V segment lost 5 bases and the J segment 2 bases; nucleotides outside the gene matches: 15. This CDR3 contains 18 residues. CDR1 is MDHEN and CDR2 is SYDVKM in the germline V gene. The whole variable domain, filled in from reference TRBV28 and TRBJ2-3, reads DVKVTQSSRYLVKRTGEKVFLECVQDMDHENMFWYRQDPGLGLRLIYFSYDVKMKEKGDIPEGYSVSREKKERFSLILESASTNQTSMYLCASSPRGGQRGPTDTQYFGPGTRLTVL.

This clonotype has a count of ten or more. The V gene is TRBV20-1, the J gene TRBJ2-3; 8 positions match TRBD2. With 3 bases clipped from V and 5 bases from J, the junction kept 13 bases outside the gene matches. This CDR3 contains 16 residues. The V gene's germline CDR1 is DFQATT and CDR2 SNEGSKA (reference sequence). The CDR3 DNA reads TGCAGTGCTAGTTTATTCTCGCGGGGGGTTCGAGATACGCAGTATTTT. This codes for CSASLFSRGVRDTQYF.

As to this clonotype: Since a much larger clone is just one base distant, this may be a read error. The rearrangement joins TRBV28 to TRBJ1-5; maybe TRBD1 (5 bases). CDR1 MDHEN and CDR2 SYDVKM come from the germline V gene. V lost 6 bases and J lost 0, with 15 bases in between. The CDR3 contains 16 residues. The CDR3 DNA is TGTGCCAGCAGATTCAGGGTTACCTATAGCAATCAGCCCCAGCATTTT. Translating gives CASRFRVTYSNQPQHF.